This section outlines one TCR beta chain sequence together with its context. Libraries were prepared by immunoSEQ multiplex PCR; TCRdb keeps only in-frame clonotypes and omits some of them. This table holds a few hundred thousand clones, nearly 90% found once. The CDR3 spans 15 residues. V shed 2 bases and J 1 base; nucleotides not matched to a gene: 2. Germline V lookup: CDR1 SGHDT, CDR2 YYEEEE. These data belong to a study of blood T cell repertoires in COVID-19. This TCR derives from a man aged 25-40 years who had been exposed to COVID-19. This sequence joins TRBV5-6 and TRBJ2-3; 9 nucleotides match TRBD1. Sequencing used PBMCs or T cells enriched from blood (not recorded which). The CDR3 protein is CASSLRTGGTDTQYF. The CDR3 coding sequence is TGTGCCAGCAGCTTAAGGACAGGGGGCACAGATACGCAGTATTTT.